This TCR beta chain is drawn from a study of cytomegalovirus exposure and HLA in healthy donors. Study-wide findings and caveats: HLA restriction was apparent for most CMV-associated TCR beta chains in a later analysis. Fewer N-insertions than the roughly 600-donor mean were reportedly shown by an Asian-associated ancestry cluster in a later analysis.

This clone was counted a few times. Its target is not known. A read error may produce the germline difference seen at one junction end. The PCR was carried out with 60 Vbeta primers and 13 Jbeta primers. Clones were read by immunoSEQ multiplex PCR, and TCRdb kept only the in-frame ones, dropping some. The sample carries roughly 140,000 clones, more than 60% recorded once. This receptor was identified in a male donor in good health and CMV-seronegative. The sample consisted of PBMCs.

The CDR3 nucleotides read TGTTCCAGCAGCTTTTGGGCGGGAGGATTGGACGGTGTAAATGAGCAGTTCTTC. Protein: CSSSFWAGGLDGVNEQFF. The gene calls are TRBV7-9 and TRBJ2-1, with TRBD2 matching 8 bases. CDR3 length equals 18 residues. Germline-derived CDR1 and CDR2 are SEHNR and FQNEAQ (reference sequence).